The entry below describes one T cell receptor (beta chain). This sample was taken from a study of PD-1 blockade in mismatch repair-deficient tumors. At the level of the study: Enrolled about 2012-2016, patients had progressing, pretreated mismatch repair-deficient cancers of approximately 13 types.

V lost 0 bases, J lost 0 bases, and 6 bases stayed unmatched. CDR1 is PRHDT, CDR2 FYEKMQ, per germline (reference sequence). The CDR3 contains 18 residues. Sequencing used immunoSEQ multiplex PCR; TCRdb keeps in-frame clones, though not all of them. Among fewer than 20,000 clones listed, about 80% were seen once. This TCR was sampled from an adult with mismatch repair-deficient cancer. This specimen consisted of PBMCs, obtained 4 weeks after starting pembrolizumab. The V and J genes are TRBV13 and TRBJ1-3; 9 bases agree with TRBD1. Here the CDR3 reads CASSLGRGQGLSGNTIYF. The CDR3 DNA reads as TGTGCCAGCAGCTTAGGACGGGGACAGGGCCTCTCTGGAAACACCATATATTTT.